Shown below are 8 T cell receptor beta chains from a single sample sequenced in a study of chemoradiotherapy in HPV16-positive cancers. The repertoire was sequenced with immunoSEQ multiplex PCR; TCRdb's copy has only in-frame clones and lacks some. Altogether about 16,000 clones are present, about two thirds being singletons, with the ten largest covering under 8.5%. Sample: tumor tissue, taken from a patient who underwent chemoradiotherapy. The receptors come from a human donor with HPV-associated anogenital cancer.

This chain uses TRBV5-8 with TRBJ2-7, with a weak D call TRBD2 (6 bases). With 0 bases removed from V and 0 bases from J, the gap between germline ends came to 10 bases. Per germline, CDR1 SGHTS and CDR2 YDEGEE. This CDR3 is 15 amino acids long. The CDR3 is CASSLVEGASYEQYF. The CDR3 DNA reads as TGTGCCAGCAGCTTGGTGGAGGGCGCCTCCTACGAGCAGTACTTC. Combining the CDR3 with reference TRBV5-8 and TRBJ2-7 gives the whole variable domain EAGVTQSPTHLIKTRGQQATLRCSPISGHTSVYWYQQALGLGLQFLLWYDEGEERNRGNFPPRFSGRQFPNYSSELNVNALELEDSALYLCASSLVEGASYEQYFGPGTRLTVT.

This clone was seen a handful of times. The genes are TRBV19 and TRBJ1-1; TRBD1 might be the D (5 bases). Trimming took 3 bases from V and 3 from J, leaving 5 bases between them. Germline CDR1 LNHDA, CDR2 SQIVND (reference sequence). CDR3 length: 12 amino acids. The CDR3 spells CASSMGDTEAFF. CDR3 DNA: TGTGCCAGTAGTATGGGGGACACTGAAGCTTTCTTT.

In this sample, this clone turned up a few times. This chain uses TRBV4-1 with TRBJ2-1; D gene ambiguous. Germline CDR1 MGHRA, CDR2 YSYEKL. V was shortened by 1 base and J by 6 bases, with 4 bases between the two germline ends. This CDR3 contains 12 residues. In nucleotides, the CDR3 is TGCGCCAGCAGCCAAGGGGGCAATGAGCAGTTCTTC. It specifies CASSQGGNEQFF.

The J gene is TRBJ2-1, the V gene TRBV6-5; 11 nucleotides align to TRBD1. The germline gives CDR1 MNHEY, CDR2 SVGAGI. CDR3 length equals 15 residues. The V segment lost 7 bases and the J segment 9 bases; nucleotides outside the gene matches: 11. CDR3 DNA: TGTGCCAGCAAAATCCGGGACAGGGGGATTGGTGAGCAGTTCTTC. Translation gives CASKIRDRGIGEQFF.

The gene calls are TRBV7-2 and TRBJ2-1; D is unclear. Germline assignment: CDR1 SGHTA and CDR2 FQGNSA. V was pared by 1 base and J by 8 bases, with 12 bases between. This CDR3 has 14 residues. CDR3 loop: CASSLDGPLDEQFF. CDR3 bases: TGTGCCAGCAGCTTAGATGGTCCTCTCGATGAGCAGTTCTTC.

This clone occurred a few times. The CDR3 spells CASSPDSYGYTF. CDR3 in DNA: TGTGCCAGCAGTCCGGACAGCTATGGCTACACCTTC. This chain connects TRBV6-5 to TRBJ1-2, with D maybe TRBD1 (6 bases). Germline V gene data show CDR1 as MNHEY and CDR2 as SVGAGI. This CDR3 is 12 amino acids long. The germline V and J ends were trimmed by 5 bases and 4 bases, with 8 bases remaining between them.

The CDR3 DNA reads as TGCGCCAGCAGCTTGGTCTTAGCGGGGGGGCCGAGCTGGCGAGGATTATCCGAGCAGTACTTC. Translating gives CASSLVLAGGPSWRGLSEQYF. The chain is built from TRBV5-1 and TRBJ2-7; TRBD2 matches at 11 bases. V dropped 0 bases and J dropped 6; count of bases not matched to a gene: 23. CDR1 and CDR2 (germline): SGHRS, YFSETQ. This CDR3 is built from 21 residues.

This chain links TRBV19 with TRBJ1-1; TRBD1 matches 8 bases. Unmatched junction bases numbered 16, after V lost 3 bases and J lost 7 bases. The V gene's germline CDR1 is LNHDA and CDR2 SQIVND (reference sequence). The CDR3 length is 17 residues. The chain's CDR3 is CASSMDMRTGTRGEAFF. CDR3 in DNA: TGTGCCAGTAGTATGGATATGAGGACAGGGACCAGAGGTGAAGCTTTCTTT.